This T cell receptor beta chain was captured by sequencing in a study of T cells in Graves' hyperthyroidism and ophthalmopathy. This clonotype was counted between two and nine times. Antigen specificity is unknown. Researchers barred patients who had uncontrolled infection, other autoimmune disease, pregnancy or lactation. Each diagnosis drew on symptoms, thyroxine, TRAb, thyroid ultrasound and orbital computed tomography findings. Germline V lookup: CDR1 SGHVS, CDR2 FQNEAQ. Trimming took 1 base from V and 7 from J; bases not matched to a gene: 15. The CDR3 is made up of 17 amino acids. The CDR3 regions of TCR beta were amplified from RNA transcripts. The TCR CDR3 was amplified in a first-round RT-PCR using the HTBI primer set. MiXCR was run by TCRdb on the multiplex PCR reads, yielding one entry per CDR3 protein. The sample holds roughly 840,000 distinct CDR3 sequences; about 38% are singletons and the top ten take approximately 8.7%.

Overall study findings and caveats: Within blood appeared most thyroid clonotypes that had expanded above 0.001.

The receptor was isolated from a man in his late teens or twenties with Graves' hyperthyroidism. This chain joins TRBV7-8 and TRBJ2-7; TRBD1 aligns across 8 bases. The source material was blood. CDR3 sequence: CASSLVPTQGANLEQYF. CDR3 nucleotide sequence: TGTGCCAGCAGCTTAGTCCCCACTCAGGGGGCTAATTTAGAGCAGTACTTC.